This T cell receptor beta chain was sequenced during a study of cytomegalovirus exposure and HLA in healthy donors. Study conclusions and caveats: Cytomegalovirus-associated status was assigned to more than 150 TCR beta chains. What TCR beta sequences reportedly achieved was accurate prediction of HLA-A and HLA-B alleles in most subjects.

In regard to this clone: Antigen specificity is unknown.

Deletions cut 5 bases from V and 5 bases from J, with 7 bases between. There are 11 residues in the CDR3. From germline, CDR1 is DFQATT and CDR2 SNEGSKA (reference sequence). With 60 Vbeta and 13 Jbeta primers, the PCR was carried out. The assay was immunoSEQ multiplex PCR, and TCRdb's table has in-frame clones only and misses some. The table includes about 140,000 clones, about four fifths detected once. The J gene is TRBJ2-1, the V gene TRBV20-1; D is unclear. Sample: PBMCs. This receptor was taken from a female donor in good health and CMV-seronegative. The CDR3 DNA sequence: TGCAGTGCTCGACAAAACAATGAGCAGTTCTTC. It codes for CSARQNNEQFF.